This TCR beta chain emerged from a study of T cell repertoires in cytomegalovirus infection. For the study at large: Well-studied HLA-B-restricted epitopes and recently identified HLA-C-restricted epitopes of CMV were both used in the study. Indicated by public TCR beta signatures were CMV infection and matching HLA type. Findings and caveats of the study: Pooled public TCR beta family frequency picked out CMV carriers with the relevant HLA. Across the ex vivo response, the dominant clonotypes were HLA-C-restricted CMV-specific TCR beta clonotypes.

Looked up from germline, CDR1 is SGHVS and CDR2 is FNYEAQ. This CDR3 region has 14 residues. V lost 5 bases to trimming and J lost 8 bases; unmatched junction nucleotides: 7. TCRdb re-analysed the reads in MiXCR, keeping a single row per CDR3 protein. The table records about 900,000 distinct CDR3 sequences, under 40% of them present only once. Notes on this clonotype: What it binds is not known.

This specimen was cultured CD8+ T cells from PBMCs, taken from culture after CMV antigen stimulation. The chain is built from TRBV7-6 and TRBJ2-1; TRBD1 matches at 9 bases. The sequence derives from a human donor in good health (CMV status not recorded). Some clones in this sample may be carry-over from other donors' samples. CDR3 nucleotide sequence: TGTGCCAGCAGCCCCGGGACAGGGCGCCATGAGCAGTTCTTC. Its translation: CASSPGTGRHEQFF.